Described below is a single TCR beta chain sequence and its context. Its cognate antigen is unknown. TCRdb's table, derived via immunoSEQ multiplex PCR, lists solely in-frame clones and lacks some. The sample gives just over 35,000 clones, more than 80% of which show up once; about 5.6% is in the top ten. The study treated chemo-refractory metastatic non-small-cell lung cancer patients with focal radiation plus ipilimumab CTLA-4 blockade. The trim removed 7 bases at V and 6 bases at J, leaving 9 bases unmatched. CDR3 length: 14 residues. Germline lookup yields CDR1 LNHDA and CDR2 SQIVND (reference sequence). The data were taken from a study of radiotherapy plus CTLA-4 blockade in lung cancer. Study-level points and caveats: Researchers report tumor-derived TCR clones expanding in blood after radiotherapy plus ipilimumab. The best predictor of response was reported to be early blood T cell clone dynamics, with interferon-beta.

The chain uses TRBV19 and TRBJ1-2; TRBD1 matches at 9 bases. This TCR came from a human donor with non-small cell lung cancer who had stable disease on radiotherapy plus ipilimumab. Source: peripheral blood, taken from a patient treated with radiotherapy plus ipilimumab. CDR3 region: CASTDGGTGNGYTF. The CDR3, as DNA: TGTGCCAGTACTGATGGTGGGACAGGGAATGGCTACACCTTC. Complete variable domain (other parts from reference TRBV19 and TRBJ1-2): DGGITQSPKYLFRKEGQNVTLSCEQNLNHDAMYWYRQDPGQGLRLIYYSQIVNDFQKGDIAEGYSVSREKKESFPLTVTSAQKNPTAFYLCASTDGGTGNGYTFGSGTRLTVV.